The 24 T cell receptor beta chains given below trace back to one sample, sequenced in a study of T cell repertoires in cytomegalovirus infection. TCRdb analysed the reads with MiXCR anew, one entry per CDR3 protein. The sample contains about 450,000 distinct CDR3 sequences, about 33% of which appear only once. Sample: PBMCs. The receptor set was obtained from a human donor in good health (CMV status not recorded). Some clones in this sample may be carry-over from other donors' samples.

This clonotype was found a few times. V gene TRBV5-1 combines with J gene TRBJ2-1; 12 positions match TRBD2. The germline gives CDR1 SGHRS, CDR2 YFSETQ. After removal of 2 bases from V and 10 bases from J, the junction contained 10 bases not matched to a gene. The CDR3 loop spans 16 amino acids. CDR3 sequence: CASSLTTRLAGEEQFF. DNA for the CDR3: TGCGCCAGCAGCTTAACGACTAGACTAGCGGGGGAAGAGCAGTTCTTC.

This chain joins TRBV20-1 and TRBJ1-3; D is ambiguous. The germline V and J ends were trimmed by 0 bases and 0 bases, with 9 bases remaining between them. This CDR3 is built from 15 residues. Germline V gives CDR1 DFQATT, CDR2 SNEGSKA (reference sequence). The CDR3 DNA is TGCAGTGCTAGAGAATCCCTTCTCTCTGGAAACACCATATATTTT. As protein: CSARESLLSGNTIYF.

This chain connects TRBV14 to TRBJ1-3; D remains unclear. There are 16 residues in the CDR3. The germline gives CDR1 SGHDN, CDR2 FVKESK. V shed 2 bases and J shed 2 bases, with 13 bases lying between them. The CDR3 bases are TGTGCCAGCAGCCAAAGTGCGAGTTTAGCTGGAAACACCATATATTTT. Its translation: CASSQSASLAGNTIYF.

Only a few counts were recorded for this clonotype. This chain uses TRBV6-1 with TRBJ2-4; D gene ambiguous. Germline assignment: CDR1 MNHNS and CDR2 SASEGT. The V end lost 3 bases, the J end lost 5 bases, and 8 bases lay between the germline ends. CDR3 length: 13 amino acids. As DNA, the CDR3 is TGTGCCAGCAGTGATAGGCAGCAAAACATTCAGTACTTC. Translated: CASSDRQQNIQYF.

Only a few counts were recorded for this clonotype. V gene TRBV14 combines with J gene TRBJ1-5; unclear D gene. This CDR3 comprises 13 residues. Per germline, CDR1 SGHDN and CDR2 FVKESK. V was shortened by 0 bases and J by 14 bases, with 14 bases between the two germline ends. CDR3 sequence reads: CASSQDLRTPKHF. The CDR3 DNA is TGTGCCAGCAGCCAAGATCTACGCACCCCCAAGCATTTT.

This clonotype was seen repeatedly, ten times or more. Here the CDR3 omits its conserved ending phenylalanine or tryptophan, so a read error is the likely source. It is unclear where the CDR3 begins or ends on the DNA, so no DNA is shown, and the CDR3 is as TCRdb lists it. The chain joins TRBV27 to TRBJ1-2. 13 amino acids form the CDR3, both terminal residues included. CDR1 is MNHEY and CDR2 is SMNVEV in the germline V gene (reference sequence). The CDR3 loop is CASSLVQTLWLHS.

The chain couples TRBV14 to TRBJ2-7, with D hard to call. The germline gives CDR1 SGHDN, CDR2 FVKESK. The V end was cut by 1 base, the J end by 6 bases, with 19 bases between. This CDR3 is 16 amino acids long. In DNA form, the CDR3 reads TGTGCCAGCAGCCAAGTCGTAATAGGGCCCCCTCCCGAGCAGTACTTC. This encodes CASSQVVIGPPPEQYF.

This clonotype was detected many times. One end of the junction varies from germline; a read error may be responsible. The chain recombines TRBV6-1 with TRBJ1-6, with TRBD1 matching over 9 bases. The CDR3 is 15 residues long. CDR1 is MNHNS, CDR2 SASEGT, per germline. CDR3 bases: TGTGCCAGTAGTGATACCGGGACAGGGAATTCACCCCTCCACTTT. Translated, it gives CASSDTGTGNSPLHF.

This chain uses TRBV7-9 with TRBJ1-6; TRBD1 agrees at 7 bases. The CDR3 totals 15 residues. V lost 5 bases to trimming and J lost 10 bases; unmatched junction nucleotides: 11. Germline V gene lookup returns CDR1 SEHNR and CDR2 FQNEAQ (reference sequence). The DNA for the CDR3 is TGTGCCAGCAGCGCCGGGACAGCTCACGGGTCACCCCTCCACTTT. It yields the protein CASSAGTAHGSPLHF.

The V call is TRBV20-1, the J call TRBJ1-2; the D is unclear. Trimming left V 8 bases short and J 5 bases short, with 15 bases between. CDR1 and CDR2 from the germline V gene are DFQATT and SNEGSKA (reference sequence). The CDR3 runs 12 residues. CDR3 in DNA: TGCAGTTCCAACAGCGAACCGTATGGCTACACCTTC. Its protein product is CSSNSEPYGYTF.

The chain uses TRBV18 and TRBJ1-5, with TRBD1 matching 8 bases. Germline values: CDR1 KGHSH, CDR2 LQKENI. With 4 bases clipped from V and 1 base from J, the junction kept 3 bases outside the gene matches. This CDR3 comprises 15 residues. CDR3 coding DNA: TGTGCCAGCTCACAGGACAGGGCCAGCAATCAGCCCCAGCATTTT. This codes for CASSQDRASNQPQHF.

Note on this clonotype: One base away lies a much larger clone, so this may be a sequencing read error. The conserved phenylalanine or tryptophan normally closing the CDR3 is absent here, so this likely arose from a read error. This chain links TRBV7-6 with TRBJ1-6; TRBD1 is a possible D gene (5 bases). In germline, CDR1 is SGHVS, CDR2 FNYEAQ. The CDR3 consists of 14 residues. Trimming cost V 5 bases and J 6 bases, with 11 bases left between them. CDR3 protein: CASSTGLINSPLHV. DNA for the CDR3: TGTGCCAGCAGCACAGGACTAATTAATTCACCCCTCCACGTT.

Details on this clonotype: An end of the junction does not agree with germline; a read error may underlie this. This chain's CDR3 is CASSSGIRPNTVELFF. In DNA, the CDR3 is TGTGCCAGCAGCTCCGGGATCCGTCCGAACACCGTGGAGCTGTTTTTT. The chain uses TRBV28 and TRBJ2-2; a weak D match, TRBD2 (5 bases). The CDR3 has 16 residues. Per the germline V gene, CDR1 is MDHEN and CDR2 is SYDVKM.

The rearrangement joins TRBV19 to TRBJ1-3; perhaps TRBD1 as D (6 bases). V was shortened by 7 bases and J by 2 bases, with 15 bases between the two germline ends. Germline CDR1 LNHDA, CDR2 SQIVND (reference sequence). CDR3 length: 15 residues. The CDR3 nucleotides read TGTGCCAGTATGTCGGACAGTTTGGCTGGAAACACCATATATTTT. Its translation: CASMSDSLAGNTIYF.

This clonotype was seen ten or more times. This chain connects TRBV12-3 or TRBV12-4 to TRBJ1-2, with TRBD1 matching over 11 bases. Trimming took 2 bases from V and 2 from J; bases not matched to a gene: 7. The CDR3 loop spans 17 amino acids. CDR3 in DNA: TGTGCCAGCAGTTTACCCGGACAGGGGGCCTCCAACTATGGCTACACCTTC. This sequence encodes CASSLPGQGASNYGYTF.

This clonotype has at least ten counts. This chain connects TRBV7-3 to TRBJ2-3, with a tentative D call TRBD2 (5 bases). This CDR3 is built from 15 residues. Germline loops: CDR1 SGHTA, CDR2 FQGTGA. Trimming shortened V by 4 bases and J by 0 bases, and 11 bases separated the two germline ends. The CDR3 loop reads CASSSGVSSTDTQYF. The CDR3 DNA is TGTGCCAGCAGCTCCGGGGTATCTAGCACAGATACGCAGTATTTT.

This clonotype was seen a handful of times. The V call is TRBV2, the J call TRBJ2-6, with TRBD1 as a possible D gene (5 bases). This CDR3 is built from 12 residues. CDR1 is SNHLY and CDR2 is FYNNEI in the germline V gene. Trimming removed 6 bases at V and 18 bases at J, with 18 bases between. CDR3 coding DNA: TGTGCCAGCAGGGACAATCAAATCGCGAGGACTTTC. This encodes CASRDNQIARTF.

This clonotype was counted a few times. This chain uses TRBV6-2 or TRBV6-3 with TRBJ1-1; the match to TRBD1 covers 8 bases. The germline CDR1 and CDR2 sequences are MNHEY and SVGEGT. V was pared by 2 bases and J by 3 bases, with 17 bases of the junction left unmatched. The length of the CDR3 is 19 residues. The DNA for the CDR3 is TGTGCCAGCAGTTACCGGGTGGGACAGGTCACTTCCTACTACACTGAAGCTTTCTTT. Encoded protein: CASSYRVGQVTSYYTEAFF.

This clonotype was counted a few times. V usage is TRBV2 and J usage is TRBJ1-3, with D unclear. V gave up 7 bases and J gave up 0 bases, with 7 bases separating them. Germline CDR1 is SNHLY and CDR2 is FYNNEI. This CDR3 has 13 residues. CDR3 in DNA: TGTGCCAGCAAGAGCAACTCTGGAAACACCATATATTTT. It is translated as CASKSNSGNTIYF. Filled out from reference TRBV2 and TRBJ1-3, the complete variable domain reads EPEVTQTPSHQVTQMGQEVILRCVPISNHLYFYWYRQILGQKVEFLVSFYNNEISEKSEIFDDQFSVERPDGSNFTLKIRSTKLEDSAMYFCASKSNSGNTIYFGEGSWLTVV.

The chain combines TRBV12-3 or TRBV12-4 with TRBJ2-7; D perhaps matches TRBD1 (6 bases). Between the trimmed V and J ends, which lost 2 bases and 3 bases, there was a span of 11 bases. This CDR3 region has 14 residues. This CDR3 is CASSLQGNGYEQYF. As DNA, the CDR3 is TGTGCCAGCAGTTTACAGGGGAATGGCTACGAGCAGTACTTC.

The genes are TRBV6-2 or TRBV6-3 and TRBJ1-1; D not certain. The germline gives CDR1 MNHEY, CDR2 SVGEGT. V was trimmed by 6 bases and J by 2 bases, leaving 19 bases between them. The CDR3 contains 16 residues. The CDR3 coding sequence is TGTGCCAGCAGACCTCCTCTTAGGCTGGGAAACACTGAAGCTTTCTTT. This sequence encodes CASRPPLRLGNTEAFF.

This clonotype showed up just a few times. This chain joins TRBV7-3 and TRBJ2-6, with 8 bases fitting TRBD1. Losses at the gene ends were 5 bases for V and 0 bases for J; bases not matched to a gene: 6. The CDR3 has 17 amino acids. CDR1 and CDR2 (germline): SGHTA, FQGTGA. The CDR3 region has the DNA TGTGCCAGCAGCGCGACAGGGGCGAGCTCTGGGGCCAACGTCCTGACTTTC. This codes for CASSATGASSGANVLTF.

This clonotype was detected ten times or more. The rearrangement uses TRBV7-8 and TRBJ2-7; 8 bases are a match to TRBD1. This CDR3 is built from 16 residues. V lost 4 bases and J lost 3; bases outside the gene matches: 11. The germline V gene encodes CDR1 SGHVS and CDR2 FQNEAQ. CDR3 bases: TGTGCCAGCAGCTCCAGGGCAGGGGGCTTTATCTACGAGCAGTACTTC. This encodes CASSSRAGGFIYEQYF.

The chain combines TRBV6-8 with TRBJ1-2; D uncertain. Germline lookup yields CDR1 MNHGY and CDR2 SAAAGT. V lost 5 bases and J 4 bases, leaving 17 bases between the germline ends. The CDR3 is made up of 15 amino acids. The CDR3 nucleotides read TGTGCCAGCAGTCCCGGAACAGCTGGGAGCTATGGCTACACCTTC. Protein: CASSPGTAGSYGYTF.